This entry features one TCR beta chain sequence. Assay: immunoSEQ multiplex PCR; the TCRdb copy retains only in-frame clones and omits some. The table has 85,000 to 95,000 clones, 94% seen once. The ends lost 5 bases at V and 4 bases at J; junction bases unmatched: 9. The CDR3 runs 15 residues. CDR1 is SGHTS, CDR2 YDEGEE, per germline. The record originates from a study of siplizumab effects on memory and regulatory T cells. The chain joins TRBV5-8 to TRBJ2-1; 7 nucleotides align to TRBD2. This receptor was identified in a human donor in good health. Sequencing was carried out using non-Treg CD4+ T cells sorted from blood. CDR3 in amino acids: CASRETGGPYNEQFF. For the CDR3, the DNA is TGTGCCAGCAGAGAGACGGGAGGACCATACAATGAGCAGTTCTTC. Full variable domain (outside the CDR3, taken from reference TRBV5-8 and TRBJ2-1): EAGVTQSPTHLIKTRGQQATLRCSPISGHTSVYWYQQALGLGLQFLLWYDEGEERNRGNFPPRFSGRQFPNYSSELNVNALELEDSALYLCASRETGGPYNEQFFGPGTRLTVL.